This T cell receptor (beta chain) appears in the sequencing data of a study of identical twins. TCRdb reanalysed the 5' RACE reads using MiXCR and keeps one entry per CDR3 protein. The sample contains approximately 280,000 distinct CDR3 sequences, more than 6.5% of which appear only once. Germline loops: CDR1 LGHDT, CDR2 YNNKEL (reference sequence). The CDR3 contains 17 residues. V was trimmed by 4 bases and J by 9 bases, leaving 25 bases between them. These data also formed part of another study, on yellow fever vaccine responses in identical twins.

This receptor was taken from a woman aged 18-29 years in good health. The chain links TRBV3-1 to TRBJ2-1, with a possible D match to TRBD2 (7 bases). Material for sequencing was memory (CD45RO+) T cells sorted from blood. The CDR3 protein is CASSLTGGQGIVGEQFF. CDR3 nucleotides: TGTGCCAGCAGCCTAACCGGGGGGCAGGGGATCGTCGGTGAGCAGTTCTTC.